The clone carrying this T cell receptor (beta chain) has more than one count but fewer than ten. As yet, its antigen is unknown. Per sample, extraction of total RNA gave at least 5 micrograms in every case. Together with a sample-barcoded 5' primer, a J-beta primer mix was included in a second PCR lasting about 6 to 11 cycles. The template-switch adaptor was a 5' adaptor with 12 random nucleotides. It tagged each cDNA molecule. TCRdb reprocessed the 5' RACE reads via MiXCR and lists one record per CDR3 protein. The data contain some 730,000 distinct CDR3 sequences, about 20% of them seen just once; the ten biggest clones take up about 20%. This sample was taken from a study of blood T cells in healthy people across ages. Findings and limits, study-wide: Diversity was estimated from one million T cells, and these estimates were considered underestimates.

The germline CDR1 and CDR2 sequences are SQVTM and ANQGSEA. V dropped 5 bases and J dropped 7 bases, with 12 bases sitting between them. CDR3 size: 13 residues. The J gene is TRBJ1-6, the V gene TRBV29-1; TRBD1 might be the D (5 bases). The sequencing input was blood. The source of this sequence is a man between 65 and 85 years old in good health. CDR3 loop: CSVKADKNSPLHF. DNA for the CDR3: TGCAGCGTTAAGGCGGACAAGAATTCACCCCTCCACTTT.